The rows below give T cell receptor beta chains drawn from one sample of a study of shared T cell receptors in the human thymus. Data came from immunoSEQ multiplex PCR; TCRdb stores just in-frame clones and leaves some out. The repertoire consists of more than 550,000 clones, with approximately 85% occurring once and the leading ten covering approximately 0.01%. This sample also appeared in a second study, on human thymus T cells.

Input material: thymocytes. These receptors were obtained from a girl under three years old with a congenital heart defect. Each CDR3 is given with its conserved first and last residue. A D gene is named only where the DNA matches it firmly. Some rows have no size entry. The others give once, few or many, or a class for an expanded clone.

D	size	J	V	CDR3	DNA
TRBD2	once	TRBJ2-5	TRBV6-6	CASGGGRGGWETQYF	TGTGCCAGCGGGGGGGGCCGCGGGGGGTGGGAGACCCAGTACTTC
NA	once	TRBJ1-3	TRBV19	CASSPQDSSGNTIYF	TGTGCCAGTAGTCCGCAGGACAGCTCTGGAAACACCATATATTTT
NA	few	TRBJ1-5	TRBV4-3	CASSQDRGGTEPNQPQHF	TGCGCCAGCAGCCAAGATAGGGGGGGAACAGAACCCAATCAGCCCCAGCATTTT
NA	NA	TRBJ1-2	TRBV5-5	CASSLIFPDRGYGYTF	TGTGCCAGCAGCTTGATATTCCCCGATCGGGGCTATGGCTACACCTTC
NA	NA	TRBJ2-7	TRBV28	CASAYRQETYEQYF	TGTGCCAGTGCCTACCGACAGGAAACCTACGAGCAGTACTTC
NA	NA	TRBJ1-6	TRBV5-6	CASSSHTTHNNSPLHF	TGTGCCAGCAGCTCCCACACAACACATAATAATTCACCCCTCCACTTT
NA	NA	TRBJ2-7	TRBV10-1	CASRGTPQDEQYF	TGCGCCAGCCGCGGGACTCCCCAGGACGAGCAGTACTTC
NA	few	TRBJ1-1	TRBV27	CASKGRTEAFF	TGTGCCAGCAAGGGGCGCACTGAAGCTTTCTTT
NA	NA	TRBJ2-2	TRBV9	CASSPPMAANTGELFF	TGTGCCAGCAGCCCCCCGATGGCAGCGAACACCGGGGAGCTGTTTTTT
NA	NA	TRBJ2-2	TRBV2	CASNVGHHHNTGELFF	TGTGCCAGCAATGTGGGACACCACCATAACACCGGGGAGCTGTTTTTT
NA	NA	TRBJ2-5	TRBV15	CATSRDRGRYQETQYF	TGTGCCACCAGCAGAGATAGGGGAAGGTACCAAGAGACCCAGTACTTC